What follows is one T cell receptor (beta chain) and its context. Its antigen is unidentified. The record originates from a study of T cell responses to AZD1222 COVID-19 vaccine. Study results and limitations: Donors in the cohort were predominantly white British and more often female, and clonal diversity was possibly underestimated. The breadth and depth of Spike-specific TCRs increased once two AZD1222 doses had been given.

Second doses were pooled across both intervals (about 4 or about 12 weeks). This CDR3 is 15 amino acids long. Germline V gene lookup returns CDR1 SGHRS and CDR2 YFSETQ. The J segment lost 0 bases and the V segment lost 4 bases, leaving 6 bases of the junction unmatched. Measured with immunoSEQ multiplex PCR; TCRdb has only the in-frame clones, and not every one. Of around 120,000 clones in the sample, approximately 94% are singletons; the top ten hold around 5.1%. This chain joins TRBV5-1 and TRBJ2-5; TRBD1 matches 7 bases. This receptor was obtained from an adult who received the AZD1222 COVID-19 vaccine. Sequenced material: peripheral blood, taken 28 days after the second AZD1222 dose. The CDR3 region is CASSDTTGYQETQYF. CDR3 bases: TGCGCCAGCAGCGACACGACAGGGTACCAAGAGACCCAGTACTTC.